These T cell receptor beta chains were read from a single sample in a study of blood T cell repertoires in COVID-19. Some clones are missing from TCRdb's copy, which holds only in-frame ones; the method was immunoSEQ multiplex PCR. Of about 400,000 clones listed, roughly 90% are singletons. Sequencing was carried out using peripheral blood. All receptors derive from a woman aged 55-69 years with COVID-19, enrolled during active disease. Both conserved end residues are trimmed from each CDR3.

V gene	J gene	CDR3 protein
TRBV12-3/TRBV12-4	TRBJ1-1	ASNRGNTEAF
TRBV6-5	TRBJ1-2	ASSPGSPTKGYT
TRBV10-3	TRBJ2-3	AIETSAGRTDTQY
TRBV5-4	TRBJ1-2	ASSLDSLYGYT
TRBV5-1	TRBJ2-1	ASSSVGTGTYNEQF
TRBV18	TRBJ1-1	ASSLKLPMNTEAF
TRBV20-1	TRBJ2-7	SASGDRSYYSYEQY
TRBV5-1	TRBJ2-1	ASSLVPSGVYNEQF
TRBV2	TRBJ2-5	ASVTSGQETQY
TRBV19	TRBJ1-2	ASSIPRGGTDFYGYT
TRBV2	TRBJ1-5	ASRDRGQPQH
TRBV7-6	TRBJ2-1	ASSLVAGASNEQF
TRBV7-2	TRBJ2-7	ASSLAVGAYEQY
TRBV15	TRBJ2-5	ATSGNGVETQY
TRBV24-1	TRBJ2-7	ATSDSPGQRTYEQY
TRBV4-1	TRBJ2-3	ASSQLSGGPDTQY
TRBV6-2/TRBV6-3	TRBJ1-1	ASSYLTGRPNTEAF
TRBV9	TRBJ2-1	ASSDGQGRQMNEQF
TRBV5-1	TRBJ1-4	ASRSATNEKLF
TRBV5-1	TRBJ2-1	ASSLEAGGPIRKF
TRBV3-1/TRBV3-2	TRBJ1-6	ASSQRRQGDNSPLH
TRBV5-4	TRBJ2-5	ASSSLLAGPKETQY
TRBV6-5	TRBJ1-1	ASIQGLINTEAF
TRBV7-2	TRBJ2-2	ASSLGLARTGELF
TRBV6-5	TRBJ2-5	ASSYATGVEETQY
TRBV6-5	TRBJ1-5	ASSLDRGKGTQH
TRBV6-2/TRBV6-3	TRBJ2-5	ASSSGTSGGKTQY
TRBV11-1	TRBJ1-5	ASSPGQGSNQPQH
TRBV13	TRBJ1-1	ASSFPGGRTEAF
TRBV3-1/TRBV3-2	TRBJ2-1	ASSQSRGNEQF
TRBV19	TRBJ2-6	ASSRGGAGSSGANVLT
TRBV2	TRBJ1-1	ASSVGQPEAF
TRBV27	TRBJ2-5	ASSRTLDSLGETQY